This T cell receptor beta chain was documented in a study of blood T cell repertoires in COVID-19. Across the whole study: Acute and convalescent COVID-19 specimens originated in the United States, Italy and Spain. T cells, B-cell-depleted T cells, or PBMCs provided the cDNA or gDNA that served as material.

Trimming left V 0 bases short and J 3 bases short, with 2 bases between. In germline, CDR1 is SGHRS, CDR2 YFSETQ. The CDR3 sequence is 12 residues long. Authors' methods: The authors estimated nucleated cell counts from reference gene primer amplification. The repertoire was sequenced with immunoSEQ multiplex PCR; TCRdb's copy has only in-frame clones and lacks some. The DNA was the basis for D and trimming; V, J and clone size are from that table. The table includes about 160,000 clones, over 65% detected once. The J gene is TRBJ2-3, the V gene TRBV5-1, with D unresolved. Sequences were obtained from peripheral blood. This clonotype was obtained from a man aged 60 to 75 with acute or convalescent COVID-19. CDR3 in DNA: TGCGCCAGCAGCTTGGCGACAGATACGCAGTATTTT. The encoded protein is CASSLATDTQYF. The full variable domain, with the rest looked up from reference TRBV5-1 and TRBJ2-3, is KAGVTQTPRYLIKTRGQQVTLSCSPISGHRSVSWYQQTPGQGLQFLFEYFSETQRNKGNFPGRFSGRQFSNSRSEMNVSTLELGDSALYLCASSLATDTQYFGPGTRLTVL.